This passage covers 18 T cell receptor beta chains from one sample sequenced in a study of type 1 regulatory T cells (dated by TCRdb to about 2021). TCRdb names Illumina MiSeq as the instrument used. TCRdb redid the processing of the public reads, applying fastp at Q25 and MiXCR, and retained in-frame beta chains. When rows share a CDR3 protein, they turn into one entry using the most common DNA and genes. This sample lists 90,000 to 100,000 distinct CDR3 sequences; about 28% were detected once. The biggest ten clones account for 2.2% of the sample. The specimen was CD4+ T cells, either the whole sample or a sorted fraction (not recorded which). These receptors originate from a human donor in good health.

This chain connects TRBV6-5 to TRBJ2-7; possible D gene TRBD1, 5 bases. Germline lookup yields CDR1 MNHEY and CDR2 SVGAGI. The length of the CDR3 is 14 residues. The germline V and J ends were trimmed by 6 bases and 6 bases, with 18 bases remaining between them. The CDR3 sequence: CASSDTSTGSEQYF. The DNA of the CDR3 is TGTGCCAGCAGCGACACATCTACAGGATCCGAGCAGTACTTC.

This clonotype was observed a handful of times. J is TRBJ2-7 and V is TRBV18, with unresolved D. Germline V gene lookup returns CDR1 KGHSH and CDR2 LQKENI. This CDR3 region has 12 residues. V was clipped by 6 bases and J by 6 bases, with 12 bases between them. CDR3 in DNA: TGTGCCAGCTCTCCAGAGGTCCCCGAGCAGTACTTC. Amino acid sequence: CASSPEVPEQYF.

This clonotype was seen a handful of times. The V gene is TRBV5-1, the J gene TRBJ2-5; D is possibly TRBD2 (5 bases). The CDR3 covers 14 residues. Germline assignment: CDR1 SGHRS and CDR2 YFSETQ. The V end was cut by 0 bases, the J end by 4 bases, with 10 bases between. CDR3 nucleotides: TGCGCCAGCAGCTTGGGGACTGAAGGAGAGACCCAGTACTTC. Its translation is CASSLGTEGETQYF.

This rearrangement joins TRBV20-1 to TRBJ2-3; 12 nucleotides line up with TRBD2. Germline CDR1 reads DFQATT; CDR2 reads SNEGSKA (reference sequence). The CDR3 has 16 residues. The junction had 7 bases not matched to a gene; V was cut back by 5 bases and J by 1 base. CDR3 in DNA: TGCAGTGCTTGGCTAGCGGGAGGGAGGGGCACAGATACGCAGTATTTT. Amino acid sequence: CSAWLAGGRGTDTQYF.

The CDR3 DNA reads as TGTGCCAGCAGTTATACCCCTTTGGACTCTGGGGCCAACGTCCTGACTTTC. Protein product: CASSYTPLDSGANVLTF. The J gene is TRBJ2-6, the V gene TRBV5-4; D is unresolved. V shed 5 bases and J shed 0 bases, with 15 bases lying between them. This CDR3 is built from 17 residues. Germline values: CDR1 SGHNT, CDR2 YYREEE (reference sequence).

This clonotype showed up just a few times. This sequence joins TRBV20-1 and TRBJ1-1, with no clear D. The CDR3 consists of 13 residues. Germline V gene lookup returns CDR1 DFQATT and CDR2 SNEGSKA (reference sequence). V lost 1 base, J lost 3 bases, and 9 bases lay in between. CDR3 DNA: TGCAGTGCTAGAGCTGAATTGGACACTGAAGCTTTCTTT. It codes for CSARAELDTEAFF.

This chain uses TRBV28 with TRBJ2-1; 12 bases agree with TRBD2. With V trimmed by 6 bases and J by 5 bases, 5 bases remained unmatched. This CDR3 is built from 15 residues. Germline V gives CDR1 MDHEN, CDR2 SYDVKM. CDR3 bases: TGTGCCAGCAGACCCCGACTAGCGGGAGACAATGAGCAGTTCTTC. This codes for CASRPRLAGDNEQFF.

J is TRBJ2-3 and V is TRBV5-1, with TRBD2 matching over 12 bases. The V segment lost 4 bases and the J segment 0 bases; nucleotides outside the gene matches: 0. The CDR3 sequence is 15 residues long. Germline V CDR1 and CDR2: SGHRS, YFSETQ. The CDR3 bases are TGCGCCAGCAGCGGGACTAGCGGGAGCACAGATACGCAGTATTTT. Encoded protein: CASSGTSGSTDTQYF.

V and J are TRBV7-2 and TRBJ2-3, with D unclear. Germline V gives CDR1 SGHTA, CDR2 FQGNSA. The CDR3 contains 15 residues. The V gene lost 5 bases and the J gene lost 0 bases, with 12 bases spanning the gap. This chain's CDR3 is CASSLDRWSTDTQYF. CDR3 coding DNA: TGTGCCAGCAGCCTAGACCGGTGGAGCACAGATACGCAGTATTTT.

The CDR3 nucleotides read TGTGCCAGCAGCTTAGCGCAAGCGGGGCCCTACGAGCAGTACTTC. This sequence encodes CASSLAQAGPYEQYF. J is TRBJ2-7 and V is TRBV7-9, with 7 bases lining up with TRBD2. The CDR3 consists of 15 residues. Germline CDR1 reads SEHNR; CDR2 reads FQNEAQ (reference sequence). V trimming: 0 bases; J trimming: 2 bases; junction bases outside the gene matches: 4.

The V call is TRBV7-2, the J call TRBJ1-2, with 7 bases identical to TRBD1. The CDR3 totals 16 residues. The germline CDR1 and CDR2 sequences are SGHTA and FQGNSA. Trimming took 0 bases from V and 2 from J; bases not matched to a gene: 6. In DNA form, the CDR3 reads TGTGCCAGCAGCTTAGCGCCGGGACAGTTAAACTATGGCTACACCTTC. It translates to CASSLAPGQLNYGYTF.

In its sample, this clonotype was seen a few times. The chain links TRBV7-2 to TRBJ2-3, with a possible D match to TRBD1 (5 bases). This CDR3 is 14 amino acids long. The V gene's germline CDR1 is SGHTA and CDR2 FQGNSA. Trimming removed 3 bases at V and 2 bases at J, with 9 bases between. The CDR3 DNA reads TGTGCCAGCAGCTTTGACAGATACACAGATACGCAGTATTTT. It is translated as CASSFDRYTDTQYF.

This clonotype was observed a handful of times. The chain joins TRBV5-1 to TRBJ2-5; 8 nucleotides line up with TRBD1. Trimming at V came to 4 bases and at J to 2 bases, leaving 10 bases not matched to a gene. There are 16 residues in the CDR3. The germline V gene has CDR1 SGHRS and CDR2 YFSETQ. CDR3 bases: TGCGCCAGCAGCGGACCACAGGGGGTGGGTCAAGAGACCCAGTACTTC. Translation gives CASSGPQGVGQETQYF. Looking up the rest from reference TRBV5-1 and TRBJ2-5 gives the full variable domain: KAGVTQTPRYLIKTRGQQVTLSCSPISGHRSVSWYQQTPGQGLQFLFEYFSETQRNKGNFPGRFSGRQFSNSRSEMNVSTLELGDSALYLCASSGPQGVGQETQYFGPGTRLLVL.

J is TRBJ2-7 and V is TRBV7-3, with 8 bases fitting TRBD1. Trimming took 4 bases from V and 3 from J; bases not matched to a gene: 11. Germline assignment: CDR1 SGHTA and CDR2 FQGTGA. The CDR3 consists of 16 residues. Here the CDR3 DNA reads TGTGCCAGCAGCTCCCACCCGACAGGGGCTCGCTACGAGCAGTACTTC. It encodes CASSSHPTGARYEQYF.

This clonotype appeared a few times. This chain links TRBV29-1 with TRBJ1-2; TRBD1 agrees at 7 bases. The CDR3 runs 12 residues. Germline V CDR1 and CDR2: SQVTM, ANQGSEA. V dropped 7 bases and J dropped 2; count of bases not matched to a gene: 4. CDR3 residues: CSGGQNNYGYTF. For the CDR3, the DNA is TGCAGCGGGGGACAGAACAACTATGGCTACACCTTC.

The rearrangement links TRBV24-1 to TRBJ1-2, with 7 bases lining up with TRBD1. V dropped 2 bases and J dropped 2; count of bases not matched to a gene: 10. CDR1 and CDR2 (germline): KGHDR, SFDVKD. This CDR3 region has 17 residues. CDR3 sequence (DNA): TGTGCCACCAGTGATTCCGGGACAGCAGGTCTCAACTATGGCTACACCTTC. Translating gives CATSDSGTAGLNYGYTF.

This clonotype was recorded at least ten times. The V gene is TRBV5-1, the J gene TRBJ2-1; 10 bases fit TRBD1. Germline CDR1 SGHRS, CDR2 YFSETQ. This CDR3 is built from 14 residues. Trimming cost V 0 bases and J 6 bases; bases outside gene matches: 0. CDR3 nucleotides: TGCGCCAGCAGCTTGGGGACAGGGGGCAATGAGCAGTTCTTC. Translating it yields CASSLGTGGNEQFF.

As concerns this clonotype: A junction end diverges from the germline sequence, so it may reflect a read error. The chain couples TRBV9 to TRBJ2-2; 11 bases map to TRBD2. This CDR3 is 20 amino acids long. From germline, CDR1 is SGDLS and CDR2 YYNGEE. CDR3 protein: CASSARGLAGVLGNTGGLFF. DNA for the CDR3: TGTGCCAGCAGCGCTCGCGGACTAGCGGGCGTACTTGGGAACACCGGGGGGCTGTTTTTT.